This T cell receptor (beta chain) originates from a study of cytomegalovirus exposure and HLA in healthy donors (dated by TCRdb to about 2017). Describing the broader study: According to an earlier analysis of 587 of the donors, 150 million to 200 million T cells yielded approximately 120 million unique TCR beta sequences and about 300 Gb of sequence data. About 280 gigabases of sequencing data and around 87 million unique TCR sequences were included in an early release covering 550 to 650 HLA-typed donors. Of the 398 genotyped donors, around 81% fell in the genetic ancestry cluster associated with self-reported Caucasian donors. The aim of the study was to test whether cataloging public T cell receptors could identify signatures of past pathogen exposure. The study used immunosequencing to profile the T cell repertoires of around 600 subjects and linked those repertoires to cytomegalovirus serostatus. In addition to the first cohort of roughly 670 subjects, a separate validation cohort of approximately 130 different subjects was used. To predict cytomegalovirus infection status, the study brought together high-throughput TCR immunosequencing, statistical association of individual TCRs with disease status, and machine learning. A later analysis re-analyzed previously published TCR beta repertoires from approximately 670 donors and added high-resolution HLA genotyping to study TCR occurrence patterns. Rather than using new phenotypic data, the later analysis identified candidate immune exposures from TCR beta sequences and from how often those sequences occurred across donors. In an earlier analysis of 587 of the donors, high-throughput TCR beta sequencing was used to judge whether each TCR beta V gene segment behaved as functional or pseudogenic. Alongside the repertoire data, information on donor age, sex, ethnicity and CMV serostatus was compiled. A later genetic analysis used genome-wide SNP genotypes for about 60% of the roughly 700 donors, treating that subset as a discovery cohort. All discovery cohort repertoires had been generated using a single sequencing platform. Both class I and class II loci were covered by HLA typing, at four-digit resolution. The number of donors typed differed by locus, with about 629-630 for A, B, C, DRB1 and DQB1, 522 for DQA1, under 610 for DPA1, and 400 to 490 for DPB1. Four or five DR-DQ haplotypes were handled as single units for association and clustering because linkage in the cohort was strong. Among some 410 genotyped donors of the cohort, an average of roughly 230,000 unique TCR beta nucleotide sequences was sequenced per donor, of which about 18% were non-productive. Points the paper makes about the study in general: While some public TCRs were present in many individuals, most TCR sequences turned up only very rarely across donors. An association between a missense DCLRE1C variant and V-gene and J-gene trimming of TCR beta chains was found in a later genetic analysis and replicated in an independent cohort. The classifier was reported to diagnose cytomegalovirus status with high specificity and sensitivity in both the original and validation cohorts. In a later analysis, several top co-occurrence clusters were reported to appear linked to parvovirus B19, influenza, CMV and Epstein-Barr virus. The earlier analysis of 587 of the donors excluded 15 to 20 rarely observed V segments, including chromosome 9 orphons, because counts were too low. When HLA alleles, especially DR and DQ, strongly co-occurred, attributing TCR associations to individual alleles was difficult. An earlier analysis of 587 of the donors showed that most TCR beta V segments appeared in productive rearrangements either about 87% or about 30% of the time, which broadly matched IMGT annotations. The cohort was sequenced for TCR beta chains only, and without alpha or paired-chain data the features that could be detected were limited. Correlated functional status among segregating V segments might reflect linkage disequilibrium, but an unknown experimental factor could not be ruled out. The 87-base-pair reads could not distinguish some IMGT-functional V segments, including TRBV6-2 and TRBV6-3, so those segments were excluded. In a later genetic analysis, fewer N-insertions in productive TCRs were reported among donors in an Asian-associated ancestry cluster than the approximately 670-donor mean. In the study, around 150 TCR beta chains were listed as associated with cytomegalovirus. Immune exposure information for the cohort was limited to CMV serostatus. In a later analysis, HLA-associated TCR beta chains showed more clonal expansion and lower generation probabilities than non-associated chains that were equally common. Because some donors lacked HLA typing at each locus, the association tests relied only on the typed subset. A further reported finding was that TCR beta sequences accurately predicted the HLA-A and HLA-B alleles for most subjects in the first cohort. According to a later analysis, most CMV-associated TCR beta chains appeared to be HLA-restricted, and the HLA associations seemed to be driven largely by CMV exposure. A group of highly shared sequence variants was considered likely to be a technical artifact of the sequencing pipeline. A later analysis found that TCR association rates varied across HLA loci, with DRB1 alleles showing the most associated TCRs and HLA-C alleles the fewest. Specific HLA alleles were associated with 16,951 TCR beta sequences at a false discovery rate of 0.05 in a later analysis. According to the authors, the approach could potentially be generalized to other disease states and immunological phenotypes. Sequencing depth was assumed to be roughly uniform across donors in the presence/absence analyses, though that assumption may not hold. In vitro tests confirmed that three of the cytomegalovirus-associated TCR beta chains recognize cytomegalovirus antigens.

The germline V gene yields LGHNT for CDR1 and FRNRAP for CDR2. The CDR3 sequence holds 14 residues, the cysteine and phenylalanine included. The read is trimmed to its CDR3 DNA, 42 bases read in frame from base 1. Deletion took 1 base off V and 6 bases off J, with a span of 12 bases between the germline ends. The library was obtained by the immunoSEQ multiplex PCR assay. For the multiplex PCR, a mixture combining 60 forward primers for TCR Vbeta segments and 13 reverse primers for TCR Jbeta segments was used. Amplification of the CDR3 region of rearranged TCR beta genes was performed with a multiplex PCR assay on genomic DNA. The amplified TCR beta libraries were sequenced on the Illumina HiSeq System as 87-base-pair reads. In the authors' own workflow: A later analysis tallied roughly 76 million unique TCR beta chains across the 550 to 850 repertoires, and roughly 11 million of those chains were shared by two or more donors. Raw reads were error-corrected and collapsed into unique sequences with a nearest-neighbor algorithm that merged closely related sequences to remove PCR and sequencing errors. CDR3 sequences were aligned to IMGT reference sequences to assign V, D and J gene segments. For a sequence to be retained, a match of at least six nucleotides to both a V gene segment and a J gene segment was required. A rearrangement was called productive if the CDR3 had no stop codons and remained in frame with V and J, and every other rearrangement was called non-productive. Following IMGT convention, CDR3 was defined as the stretch from the second conserved V-encoded cysteine to the conserved J-encoded phenylalanine. Sequences without an unambiguous match to a single V gene segment were excluded from the earlier analysis of several hundred of the donors. In an earlier analysis of a few hundred of the donors, V segments were called functional above 56.7% productive rearrangements and were called segregating when the between-donor standard deviation exceeded 5%. To diagnose cytomegalovirus status from the catalog of TCR beta chain sequences, a statistical classification framework was built. V and J gene assignment, in a later analysis, came from comparing TCR nucleotide sequences with IMGT/GENE-DB human TR gene sequences. Using the TCRdist pipeline, a later analysis assigned CDR3 sequences along with most-parsimonious VDJ recombination scenarios. In a later analysis, every TCR beta chain was defined by the combination of its CDR3 amino acid sequence and its V-gene family, and reads without a unique V-gene family were dropped. To address suspected cross-contamination and a sequencing artifact, a later analysis removed roughly 580 highly shared, low-generation-probability nucleotide sequences. For each public chain, a later analysis derived a clonal expansion index from normalized ranks of inferred template counts within each repertoire. In a later analysis, generation probabilities were computed with a VDJ recombination model fitted to out-of-frame rearrangements, and the resulting probabilities were checked against IGoR. Hypergeometric tests were used in a later analysis to score TCR-TCR, TCR-HLA and TCR-CMV co-occurrence, with a repertoire-size bias correction applied to the TCR pairs. False discovery rates were estimated in a later analysis by permuting HLA or CMV assignments 20 times. In a later analysis, co-occurring TCRs were grouped with DBSCAN, and TCRdist sequence similarity was added when clustering was performed within HLA-allele-positive subsets. Co-occurrence clustering excluded repertoires with fewer than 30,000 or more than 120,000 public chains, plus five with anomalous nucleotide sharing. TCRdb retrieved this table from immuneACCESS and kept in-frame rearrangements only. Not all clones are present; in checked studies, unresolved V genes account for under half, and no reason is known for the remainder. That table supplies the V and J calls and clone size; D and trimming were determined from the DNA. Present in this sample are about 94,000 clones, roughly three fifths of which were seen just once. 3.9% of the sample is in the top ten clones.

About this clone itself: The target of this receptor is not known. Base qualities are not at hand, and no much larger clone is one base apart.

The cohort comprised 710 or so healthy bone marrow donors. All cohort members were sampled while nominally healthy, although unrecorded immune exposures were likely present. The donor tested CMV seronegative, placing the donor among the 350 or so seronegative members of the cohort. Every donor gave a peripheral blood sample, and the peripheral blood mononuclear cells from that sample were used for TCR beta sequencing. Genomic DNA was extracted from the blood cell samples with the Qiagen DNeasy Blood Extraction Kit. The sequence is built from TRBV12-5 and TRBJ1-1, with TRBD1 tentatively as D gene (6 bases match). This receptor was identified in a man under 40 in good health and CMV-seronegative. Sequenced sample: PBMCs. The sequence in DNA is TGTGCTAGTGGTTTGGACTCCGACAGGCCTGAAGCTTTCTTT. Its protein product is CASGLDSDRPEAFF.